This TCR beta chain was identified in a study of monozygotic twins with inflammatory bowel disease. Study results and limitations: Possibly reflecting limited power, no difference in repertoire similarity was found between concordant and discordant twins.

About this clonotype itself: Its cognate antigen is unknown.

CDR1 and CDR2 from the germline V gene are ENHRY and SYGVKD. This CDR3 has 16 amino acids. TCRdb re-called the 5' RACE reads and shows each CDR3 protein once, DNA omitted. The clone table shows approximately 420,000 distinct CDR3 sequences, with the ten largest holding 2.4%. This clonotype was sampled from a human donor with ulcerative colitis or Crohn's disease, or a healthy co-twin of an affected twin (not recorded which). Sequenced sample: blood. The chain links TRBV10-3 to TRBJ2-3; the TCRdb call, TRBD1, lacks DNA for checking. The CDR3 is CAITVRTGGLTDTQYF.